These 13 T cell receptor beta chains were sequenced from one sample in a study of shared clonotypes between healthy human individuals. Some clones are missing from TCRdb's copy, which holds only in-frame ones; the method was immunoSEQ multiplex PCR. The sample lists millions of clones; roughly 95% were seen once. The sequenced sample consisted of naive CD4+ T cells sorted from blood. Documented subset: CD45RA+ positively selected. Source of these receptors: a man in his late teens or twenties in good health.

The chain links TRBV5-6 to TRBJ2-1; no clear D gene. In germline, CDR1 is SGHDT, CDR2 YYEEEE. The V end was cut by 0 bases, the J end by 9 bases, with 7 bases between. The length of the CDR3 is 12 residues. In DNA, the CDR3 is TGTGCCAGCAGCTTGGTGGGCCGTGAGCAGTTCTTC. It is translated as CASSLVGREQFF.

This chain links TRBV4-3 with TRBJ2-1, with TRBD2 matching 11 bases. The CDR3 sequence is 17 residues long. The V gene end was trimmed by 2 bases and the J gene end by 0 bases; junction bases not matched to a gene: 3. Germline V CDR1 and CDR2: LGHNA, YSLEER. The CDR3 spells CASSQPGLADSYNEQFF. CDR3 coding DNA: TGCGCCAGCAGCCAACCGGGACTAGCGGACTCCTACAATGAGCAGTTCTTC.

In DNA form, the CDR3 reads TGTGCCTGGAACTTGGGAAACACCATATATTTT. As protein: CAWNLGNTIYF. The V call is TRBV30, the J call TRBJ1-3; D is unresolved. The germline V gene encodes CDR1 GTSNPN and CDR2 SVGIG (reference sequence). V was pared by 4 bases and J by 4 bases, with 5 bases between. The CDR3 is 11 residues long.

The chain combines TRBV5-6 with TRBJ1-5; D may be TRBD1 (6 bases). The CDR3 runs 16 residues. V lost 4 bases, J lost 0 bases, and 14 bases lay in between. The germline V gene has CDR1 SGHDT and CDR2 YYEEEE. The CDR3 reads CASSQYTGASNQPQHF. The CDR3 bases are TGTGCCAGCAGCCAATATACGGGGGCTAGCAATCAGCCCCAGCATTTT. The variable domain in full, completed from reference TRBV5-6 and TRBJ1-5, reads DAGVTQSPTHLIKTRGQQVTLRCSPKSGHDTVSWYQQALGQGPQFIFQYYEEEERQRGNFPDRFSGHQFPNYSSELNVNALLLGDSALYLCASSQYTGASNQPQHFGDGTRLSIL.

V and J are TRBV6-5 and TRBJ2-1; TRBD1 matches at 9 bases. V dropped 6 bases and J dropped 14; count of bases not matched to a gene: 17. The CDR3 consists of 15 residues. Germline V gene data show CDR1 as MNHEY and CDR2 as SVGAGI. The CDR3 sequence: CASSSPRLTGGVEFF. The CDR3 DNA sequence: TGTGCCAGCAGCTCCCCCCGACTGACAGGGGGAGTTGAGTTCTTC.

The rearrangement links TRBV6-5 to TRBJ1-1; D may be TRBD1 (6 bases). CDR1 is MNHEY, CDR2 SVGAGI, per germline. V was pared by 0 bases and J by 9 bases, with 11 bases between. The CDR3 is 13 residues long. The CDR3 is CASSYSGGTQAFF. The DNA of the CDR3 is TGTGCCAGCAGTTACTCGGGGGGGACACAAGCTTTCTTT.

The chain is built from TRBV28 and TRBJ2-7; D is uncertain. V was shortened by 1 base and J by 1 base, with 8 bases between the two germline ends. The CDR3 is 14 amino acids. Germline assignment: CDR1 MDHEN and CDR2 SYDVKM. The CDR3 DNA is TGTGCCAGCAGTTTATCGACACCATCCTACGAGCAGTACTTC. Protein product: CASSLSTPSYEQYF. The full variable domain, its missing parts supplied by reference TRBV28 and TRBJ2-7, is DVKVTQSSRYLVKRTGEKVFLECVQDMDHENMFWYRQDPGLGLRLIYFSYDVKMKEKGDIPEGYSVSREKKERFSLILESASTNQTSMYLCASSLSTPSYEQYFGPGTRLTVT.

Comments on this clone: Other DNA sequences in the same sample also yield this CDR3. The gene calls are TRBV5-6 and TRBJ2-5; D gene uncertain. CDR3 length: 13 residues. V gave up 3 bases and J gave up 5 bases, with 11 bases separating them. CDR1 SGHDT and CDR2 YYEEEE come from the germline V gene. CDR3 in amino acids: CASSSDRAETQYF. The CDR3 DNA follows: TGTGCCAGCAGCTCGGATCGAGCGGAGACCCAGTACTTC.

The chain links TRBV7-9 to TRBJ2-2, with D uncertain. Between the trimmed V and J ends, which lost 4 bases and 6 bases, there was a span of 9 bases. The CDR3 totals 13 residues. The germline V gene has CDR1 SEHNR and CDR2 FQNEAQ (reference sequence). This chain's CDR3 is CASSYHGAGELFF. As DNA, the CDR3 is TGTGCCAGCAGCTACCATGGGGCCGGGGAGCTGTTTTTT.

The chain couples TRBV10-3 to TRBJ2-1; D uncertain. The V gene's germline CDR1 is ENHRY and CDR2 SYGVKD. The V end was cut by 3 bases, the J end by 6 bases, with 15 bases between. The CDR3 sequence is 15 residues long. As DNA, the CDR3 is TGTGCCATCAGTGACTCCATTGGGCGGTTCAATGAGCAGTTCTTC. This sequence encodes CAISDSIGRFNEQFF.

The chain couples TRBV7-6 to TRBJ2-1, with a tentative D call TRBD2 (5 bases). The CDR3 has 12 amino acids. The V gene's germline CDR1 is SGHVS and CDR2 FNYEAQ. V lost 1 base and J 8 bases, leaving 6 bases between the germline ends. The chain's CDR3 is CASSLVLDEQFF. The CDR3 nucleotides are TGTGCCAGCAGCTTAGTACTAGATGAGCAGTTCTTC.

This clone appeared once. The genes are TRBV11-2 and TRBJ2-2; TRBD2 aligns across 12 bases. The CDR3 sequence is 18 residues long. V gave up 4 bases and J gave up 3 bases; unmatched junction bases: 9. Germline CDR1 and CDR2: SGHAT and FQNNGV. CDR3 DNA sequence: TGTGCCAGCAGCTCGTCAATAGGACTAGCGGGATACACCGGGGAGCTGTTTTTT. It codes for CASSSSIGLAGYTGELFF.

Comments on this clone: One end of the junction is discordant with germline, which a read error may explain. The chain uses TRBV2 and TRBJ2-7, with D possibly matching TRBD1 (6 bases). The CDR3 has 12 amino acids. Germline CDR1 SNHLY, CDR2 FYNNEI. For the CDR3, the DNA is TGTGCCAGCAATGAACAGGGATACGAGCAGTACTTC. Residues: CASNEQGYEQYF. The variable domain in full, completed from reference TRBV2 and TRBJ2-7, reads EPEVTQTPSHQVTQMGQEVILRCVPISNHLYFYWYRQILGQKVEFLVSFYNNEISEKSEIFDDQFSVERPDGSNFTLKIRSTKLEDSAMYFCASNEQGYEQYFGPGTRLTVT.